The next 24 T cell receptor beta chains were all read from a single sample in a study of OX40 agonist ivuxolimab in advanced cancers. The library was made by the immunoSEQ multiplex PCR assay. Drawn from immuneACCESS, this table holds only the in-frame rearrangements with V and J called that TCRdb kept. Clones are partly lost; checked studies trace under half to an unresolved V gene and leave the rest unexplained. Present in this sample are 45,000 to 70,000 clones, 86% of which were seen just once. The top ten clonotypes cover 0.8% to 1% of the sample. Sequenced material: CD4+ or CD8+ T cells sorted from blood, taken in a trial of the OX40 agonist ivuxolimab. All receptors come from an adult with an advanced solid tumor such as melanoma, head and neck, liver or kidney cancer.

This clone has more than one count but fewer than ten. Other DNA sequences in this specimen translate into the identical CDR3. The chain recombines TRBV11-2 with TRBJ2-7, with TRBD1 as a possible D gene (6 bases). The CDR3 has 13 residues. Trimming stripped 5 bases from V and 4 bases from J, with 12 bases between. Germline assignment: CDR1 SGHAT and CDR2 FQNNGV. CDR3 loop: CASSLYREYEQYF. Written as DNA, the CDR3 is TGTGCCAGCAGCCTTTACAGGGAATACGAGCAGTACTTC.

This sequence joins TRBV7-3 and TRBJ2-1; 7 nucleotides line up with TRBD2. The germline CDR1 and CDR2 sequences are SGHTA and FQGTGA. The CDR3 sequence is 14 residues long. The V segment lost 4 bases and the J segment 3 bases; nucleotides outside the gene matches: 3. CDR3 DNA sequence: TGTGCCAGCAGCTCGGGGGGTCGCTACAATGAGCAGTTCTTC. Translation: CASSSGGRYNEQFF.

This clone was seen just once. The DNA for the CDR3 is TGCAGCGTTGAAGGGGTATCAAACTATGGCTACACCTTC. It is translated as CSVEGVSNYGYTF. The chain is built from TRBV29-1 and TRBJ1-2; D unclear. Trimming cost V 1 base and J 2 bases, with 8 bases left between them. This CDR3 has 13 amino acids. Per the germline V gene, CDR1 is SQVTM and CDR2 is ANQGSEA. The full variable domain, rest sourced from reference TRBV29-1 and TRBJ1-2, is SAVISQKPSRDICQRGTSLTIQCQVDSQVTMMFWYRQQPGQSLTLIATANQGSEATYESGFVIDKFPISRPNLTFSTLTVSNMSPEDSSIYLCSVEGVSNYGYTFGSGTRLTVV.

This clone was recorded only once. The V and J genes are TRBV12-5 and TRBJ2-5; 9 positions match TRBD1. J gave up 4 bases and V 4 bases, and 4 bases lay outside the gene matches. This CDR3 comprises 14 residues. Germline CDR1 LGHNT, CDR2 FRNRAP. CDR3: CASGSGTGRETQYF. The CDR3 nucleotides read TGTGCTAGTGGTTCCGGGACAGGGAGAGAGACCCAGTACTTC. The complete variable domain, with remaining parts taken from reference TRBV12-5 and TRBJ2-5, reads DARVTQTPRHKVTEMGQEVTMRCQPILGHNTVFWYRQTMMQGLELLAYFRNRAPLDDSGMPKDRFSAEMPDATLATLKIQPSEPRDSAVYFCASGSGTGRETQYFGPGTRLLVL.

The chain joins TRBV27 to TRBJ1-1; TRBD1 might be the D (5 bases). Looked up from germline, CDR1 is MNHEY and CDR2 is SMNVEV (reference sequence). The ends were cut back, 7 bases at V and 5 bases at J, with 20 bases in the middle. This CDR3 has 15 amino acids. DNA for the CDR3: TGTGCCAGCAAATCAAAGCAGGGACGAGGGACTGAAGCTTTCTTT. Translation gives CASKSKQGRGTEAFF.

This chain links TRBV19 with TRBJ2-3; 9 bases are a match to TRBD2. Losses at the gene ends were 6 bases for V and 2 bases for J; bases not matched to a gene: 3. The V gene's germline CDR1 is LNHDA and CDR2 SQIVND (reference sequence). CDR3 length equals 14 residues. In DNA form, the CDR3 reads TGTGCCAGTAGGTCTAGCGGGGTCACAGATACGCAGTATTTT. Its translation is CASRSSGVTDTQYF. Full variable domain (remainder filled in from reference TRBV19 and TRBJ2-3): DGGITQSPKYLFRKEGQNVTLSCEQNLNHDAMYWYRQDPGQGLRLIYYSQIVNDFQKGDIAEGYSVSREKKESFPLTVTSAQKNPTAFYLCASRSSGVTDTQYFGPGTRLTVL.

Notes on this clone: The conserved final phenylalanine or tryptophan is absent from the CDR3, which likely points to a read error. The chain is built from TRBV30 and TRBJ1-4, with D possibly being TRBD1 (6 bases). Germline CDR1 and CDR2: GTSNPN and SVGIG (reference sequence). V was cut by 3 bases and J by 8 bases, with 19 bases left in between. This CDR3 region has 15 residues. The CDR3 nucleotides read TGTGCCTGGAGGCCCCGAGGGGGGCGCGGAGAAAAACTGTTTCTT. Translating gives CAWRPRGGRGEKLFL.

The V gene is TRBV11-2, the J gene TRBJ2-5, with D tentatively TRBD1 or TRBD2 (6 bases each). Trimming left V 2 bases short and J 5 bases short, with 15 bases between. Germline CDR1 SGHAT, CDR2 FQNNGV. This CDR3 contains 15 residues. The CDR3 region has the DNA TGTGCCAGCAGCTTAAGGGGGGCCGGGTTGGAGACCCAGTACTTC. Its protein is CASSLRGAGLETQYF.

The chain joins TRBV5-6 to TRBJ2-5; D is perhaps TRBD1 (6 bases). Trimming took off 3 bases at V and 2 bases at J, with 14 bases between the two ends. The germline V gene has CDR1 SGHDT and CDR2 YYEEEE. This CDR3 is 15 amino acids long. CDR3 amino acids: CASSWGGRGQETQYF. CDR3 nucleotide sequence: TGTGCCAGCAGCTGGGGTGGCAGGGGACAAGAGACCCAGTACTTC.

V and J are TRBV29-1 and TRBJ1-5; 9 nucleotides agree with TRBD1. CDR1 is SQVTM and CDR2 is ANQGSEA in the germline V gene. V trimming: 6 bases; J trimming: 0 bases; junction bases outside the gene matches: 9. The CDR3 consists of 16 residues. Here the CDR3 reads CSVLTGGPYSNQPQHF. Written as DNA, the CDR3 is TGCAGCGTGCTAACAGGGGGCCCCTATAGCAATCAGCCCCAGCATTTT. Full variable domain (outside the CDR3, taken from reference TRBV29-1 and TRBJ1-5): SAVISQKPSRDICQRGTSLTIQCQVDSQVTMMFWYRQQPGQSLTLIATANQGSEATYESGFVIDKFPISRPNLTFSTLTVSNMSPEDSSIYLCSVLTGGPYSNQPQHFGDGTRLSIL.

This chain connects TRBV9 to TRBJ2-2, with D possibly being TRBD1 (6 bases). The CDR3 runs to 15 residues. V lost 3 bases and J 5 bases, leaving 14 bases between the germline ends. CDR1 and CDR2 from the germline V gene are SGDLS and YYNGEE. The CDR3 region has the DNA TGTGCCAGCAGCGGAACCACTCAGGGGACCGGGGAGCTGTTTTTT. It specifies CASSGTTQGTGELFF.

This chain uses TRBV7-6 with TRBJ1-3, with a possible D match to TRBD1 (6 bases). V lost 0 bases and J 2 bases, leaving 11 bases between the germline ends. This CDR3 region has 16 residues. Germline CDR1 SGHVS, CDR2 FNYEAQ. The CDR3 here is CASSLAPGAAGNTIYF. The CDR3, as DNA: TGTGCCAGCAGCTTAGCGCCGGGGGCCGCTGGAAACACCATATATTTT.

This clone has only one observation. This chain links TRBV4-2 with TRBJ1-3; D gene uncertain. Germline CDR1 and CDR2: LGHNA and YNFKEQ. The CDR3 covers 17 residues. Trimming took off 0 bases at V and 0 bases at J, with 12 bases between the two ends. The CDR3 is CASSQEGQVLSGNTIYF. CDR3 nucleotide sequence: TGTGCCAGCAGCCAAGAAGGCCAGGTGCTCTCTGGAAACACCATATATTTT.

This sequence joins TRBV6-5 and TRBJ1-2; maybe TRBD1 (5 bases). From germline, CDR1 is MNHEY and CDR2 SVGAGI. Trimming cost V 0 bases and J 2 bases, with 7 bases left between them. The CDR3 loop spans 14 amino acids. The CDR3 loop is CASSYSGGNYGYTF. The CDR3 DNA reads TGTGCCAGCAGTTACTCCGGGGGAAACTATGGCTACACCTTC.

In this sample, this clone turned up once. The J gene is TRBJ2-5, the V gene TRBV7-2, with no clear D. Between the trimmed V and J ends, which lost 0 bases and 5 bases, there was a span of 13 bases. This CDR3 comprises 15 residues. CDR1 SGHTA and CDR2 FQGNSA come from the germline V gene. The CDR3: CASSLAGITRETQYF. CDR3 coding DNA: TGTGCCAGCAGCTTAGCGGGTATTACTCGGGAGACCCAGTACTTC. Drawing the rest from reference TRBV7-2 and TRBJ2-5, the complete variable domain is GAGVSQSPSNKVTEKGKDVELRCDPISGHTALYWYRQSLGQGLEFLIYFQGNSAPDKSGLPSDRFSAERTGGSVSTLTIQRTQQEDSAVYLCASSLAGITRETQYFGPGTRLLVL.

The chain uses TRBV5-1 and TRBJ1-1, with D unresolved. Germline loops: CDR1 SGHRS, CDR2 YFSETQ. The CDR3 is 14 amino acids. V lost 4 bases and J lost 4, with 14 bases in between. DNA of the CDR3: TGCGCCAGCAGCCCCCGTCCCACGGGCACTGAAGCTTTCTTT. Translated: CASSPRPTGTEAFF.

This clone was found once. The J gene is TRBJ2-7, the V gene TRBV18; 13 nucleotides line up with TRBD2. Germline trimming cut 3 bases from V and 5 bases from J; bases unmatched to any gene: 10. Germline loops: CDR1 KGHSH, CDR2 LQKENI. The CDR3 has 17 amino acids. The CDR3 loop reads CASSPGTSGARRNEQYF. CDR3 in DNA: TGTGCCAGCTCACCTGGGACTAGCGGGGCCCGGAGGAACGAGCAGTACTTC.

This clone was recorded once. This chain links TRBV4-2 with TRBJ2-5; no clear D. CDR3 size: 14 residues. CDR1 LGHNA and CDR2 YNFKEQ come from the germline V gene. V gave up 0 bases and J gave up 1 base, with 6 bases separating them. For the CDR3, the DNA is TGTGCCAGCAGCCAAGAACAGATCCAAGAGACCCAGTACTTC. Its protein is CASSQEQIQETQYF.

V gene TRBV5-1 combines with J gene TRBJ2-5; 8 bases map to TRBD2. Germline CDR1 is SGHRS and CDR2 is YFSETQ. The length of the CDR3 is 16 residues. V lost 5 bases and J lost 2; bases outside the gene matches: 11. CDR3 nucleotide sequence: TGCGCCAGCAGACGTTCCGGGGGGGCATGGCAAGAGACCCAGTACTTC. It encodes CASRRSGGAWQETQYF.

The CDR3 here is CASSDGIGQRYGYTF. The CDR3 DNA follows: TGTGCCAGCAGTGATGGTATAGGGCAGAGATATGGCTACACCTTC. V and J are TRBV6-1 and TRBJ1-2; D is unclear. Deletions cut 3 bases from V and 5 bases from J, with 16 bases between. The germline V gene encodes CDR1 MNHNS and CDR2 SASEGT. CDR3 size: 15 residues.

For the CDR3, the DNA is TGTGCCACCAGCCCGACTCAGCGGGTAATGAACACTGAAGCTTTCTTT. Translation: CATSPTQRVMNTEAFF. This chain links TRBV15 with TRBJ1-1; D unclear. Trimming cost V 5 bases and J 0 bases, with 16 bases left between them. Germline V gives CDR1 LNHNV, CDR2 YYDKDF (reference sequence). This CDR3 is 16 amino acids long.

The sample holds one count of this clone. The gene calls are TRBV27 and TRBJ1-3; D is undetermined. The V gene's germline CDR1 is MNHEY and CDR2 SMNVEV (reference sequence). The CDR3 consists of 16 residues. V was cut by 3 bases and J by 0 bases, with 12 bases left in between. CDR3 DNA: TGTGCCAGCAGTTTGGGTCCGACCATCTCTGGAAACACCATATATTTT. This gives the protein CASSLGPTISGNTIYF.

Only a few counts were recorded for this clone. V is TRBV5-1 and J is TRBJ1-2; 9 bases align to TRBD1. CDR3 size: 13 residues. The J segment lost 8 bases and the V segment lost 5 bases, leaving 7 bases of the junction unmatched. Germline values: CDR1 SGHRS, CDR2 YFSETQ. Here the CDR3 DNA reads TGCGCCAGCAGTCGCGACAGGGGGAACGGCTACACCTTC. Amino acid sequence: CASSRDRGNGYTF.

The V gene is TRBV7-9, the J gene TRBJ1-2, with 7 bases fitting TRBD1. CDR3 length: 17 amino acids. Germline V gives CDR1 SEHNR, CDR2 FQNEAQ (reference sequence). J was trimmed by 3 bases and V by 5 bases; bases with no gene match: 15. CDR3 loop: CASSPQPRTGGHYGYTF. In DNA, the CDR3 is TGTGCCAGCAGCCCCCAACCTAGGACAGGCGGTCACTATGGCTACACCTTC.